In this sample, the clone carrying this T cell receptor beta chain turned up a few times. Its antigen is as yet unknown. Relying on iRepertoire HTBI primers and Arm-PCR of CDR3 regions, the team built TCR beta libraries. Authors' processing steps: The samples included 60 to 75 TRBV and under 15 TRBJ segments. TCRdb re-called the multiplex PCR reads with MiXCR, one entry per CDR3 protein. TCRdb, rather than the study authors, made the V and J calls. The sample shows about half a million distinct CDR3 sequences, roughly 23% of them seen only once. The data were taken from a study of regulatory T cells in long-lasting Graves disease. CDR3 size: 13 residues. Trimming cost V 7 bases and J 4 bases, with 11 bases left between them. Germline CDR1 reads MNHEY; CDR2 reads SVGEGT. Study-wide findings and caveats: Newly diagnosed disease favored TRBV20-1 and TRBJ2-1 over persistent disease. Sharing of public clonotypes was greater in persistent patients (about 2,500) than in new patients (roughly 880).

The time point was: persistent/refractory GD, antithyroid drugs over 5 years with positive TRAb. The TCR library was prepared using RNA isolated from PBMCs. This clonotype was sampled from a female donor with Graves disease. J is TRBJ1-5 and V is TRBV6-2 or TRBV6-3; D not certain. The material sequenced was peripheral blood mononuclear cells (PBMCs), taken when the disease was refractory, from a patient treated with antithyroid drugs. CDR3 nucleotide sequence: TGTGCCAGCATGGATTGGGAGAATCAGCCCCAGCATTTT. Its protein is CASMDWENQPQHF.